The entry below gives a single T cell receptor (beta chain) sequence along with its context. Antigen: not known. This CDR3 spans 13 amino acids. Germline CDR1 LNHDA, CDR2 SQIVND (reference sequence). Trimming stripped 5 bases from V and 2 bases from J, with 9 bases between. The data are from a study of cytomegalovirus exposure and HLA in healthy donors. General observations from the study: CMV serostatus was the only immune exposure information that was available. A prior analysis recorded that most TCR beta V segments were productive about 87% or about 30% of the time. For TCR beta chains, V- and J-gene trimming was later linked to a missense DCLRE1C variant.

The PCR was carried out with 60 Vbeta primers and 13 Jbeta primers. Only in-frame clones appear in the TCRdb table, and some are missing; sequencing was by immunoSEQ multiplex PCR. Among over 150,000 clones listed, roughly 77% were seen once. Material: PBMCs. The V and J genes are TRBV19 and TRBJ2-5; D unresolved. The receptor's source is a man aged 45-65 years in good health and CMV-seropositive. The DNA for the CDR3 is TGTGCCAGTAGTTTGGCAGTACAAGAGACCCAGTACTTC. As protein: CASSLAVQETQYF.